This paragraph covers one T cell receptor beta chain sequence. Germline is not matched at one junction end, which may reflect a read error. The data stem from a study of tumor-infiltrating lymphocytes in primary liver carcinoma. The wider study: Samples gave roughly 3.5 to 7.5 million productive TCRbeta reads, similar across tissue types.

Co-extracted RNA and DNA came from 20-30 mg of unsorted bulk tissue. Through surgical resection, the patients' primary liver carcinoma was treated. Germline values: CDR1 SGHVS, CDR2 FQNEAQ. The CDR3 loop spans 15 amino acids. With 500 to 650 ng total RNA as template and a constant-region primer, TCR beta cDNA was made. Three nested multiplex PCR rounds, a slightly modified ARM-PCR method, built the TCR beta libraries. Running nine to ten cycles apiece, the first two PCR rounds relied on TRBV1-TRBV30 forward primers together with a C-beta reverse primer. From the multiplex PCR reads, TCRdb called clonotypes with MiXCR, one entry per CDR3 protein. Among some 40,000 distinct CDR3 sequences, 60% to 80% were seen once, and the ten largest hold around two fifths.

V usage is TRBV7-8 and J usage is TRBJ1-6; a possible D gene is TRBD1 (5 bases). The sample was tumor-adjacent normal liver tissue. This clonotype was sampled from a man aged 40-50 years with primary liver carcinoma and hepatitis B virus infection. The CDR3 coding sequence is TGTGACAGCAGCCTATCTCAGGGTAGTAATTCGCCCCTCCACTTT. It translates to CDSSLSQGSNSPLHF.